This entry describes one T cell receptor beta chain. Antigen: not known. This specimen belongs to a study of circulating and synovial CD4+ cells in juvenile arthritis. Study-wide points: Bulk blood CD4 repertoires were more diverse than these. Traditional Vbeta family usage analysis missed the pathogenic-like versus bulk difference.

The assay was immunoSEQ multiplex PCR, and TCRdb's table has in-frame clones only and misses some. The sample holds around 32,000 clones, about 95% seen once. The CDR3 extends over 17 amino acids. The J gene is TRBJ2-3, the V gene TRBV21-1; the DNA was not used to check the table's D call, TRBD2. TRBV21-1 is a known pseudogene. This clonotype was sampled from a human donor with juvenile idiopathic arthritis. Material: CD4+ T cells from blood. The CDR3 reads CASSKEGAGGPMDTQYF. Here the CDR3 DNA reads TGTGCCAGCAGCAAAGAGGGGGCGGGAGGGCCGATGGATACGCAGTATTTT.